This T cell receptor (beta chain) was captured by sequencing in a study of T cell responses to AZD1222 COVID-19 vaccine. Study-level information: Pooling of second doses given at about 4 or about 12 weeks was done. Broader study findings: Unmutated variant regions are reportedly targeted by nearly half of spike-specific TCRs.

Points on this clone: Its antigen is not known.

Sequenced by immunoSEQ multiplex PCR; TCRdb stores in-frame clones only, minus some. Here the sample spans 130,000 to 150,000 clones, roughly 91% being singletons. Germline V gene sequence: CDR1 MNHEY, CDR2 SVGAGI. V was shortened by 6 bases and J by 3 bases, with 12 bases between the two germline ends. The CDR3 loop spans 14 amino acids. The chain couples TRBV6-5 to TRBJ1-5; D remains unclear. Sequencing was performed on peripheral blood, taken on day 0 of AZD1222 vaccination. This sequence was found in an adult in good health. Here the CDR3 reads CASSPDWDNQPQHF. In DNA form, the CDR3 reads TGTGCCAGCAGCCCCGACTGGGACAATCAGCCCCAGCATTTT.